The TCR beta chain described here comes from a study of OX40 agonist ivuxolimab in advanced cancers. Across the whole study: At doses from 0.01 to 10 mg/kg, patients were given intravenous ivuxolimab every 2 weeks. Patients with hepatocellular carcinoma, melanoma, renal cell or head and neck cancer made up the dose-escalation patients.

J was trimmed by 4 bases and V by 0 bases; bases with no gene match: 5. The CDR3 has 15 amino acids. CDR1 and CDR2 (germline): SGHRS, YFSETQ. As regards this clone: Its antigen is not known.

The method was immunoSEQ multiplex PCR; TCRdb's version includes in-frame clones alone and lacks a portion of them. Seen here are fewer than 85,000 clones, roughly 80% observed once, and the top ten hold around 1.7%. General study points: There was clonal expansion of CD4+ and CD8+ blood T cells by week 6 at 0.1 to 3.0 mg/kg.

The chain is built from TRBV5-1 and TRBJ2-7; 9 bases are a match to TRBD1. The clonotype comes from an adult with an advanced solid tumor such as melanoma, head and neck, liver or kidney cancer. The sequences come from CD4+ or CD8+ T cells sorted from blood, collected in a trial of the OX40 agonist ivuxolimab. The DNA for the CDR3 is TGCGCCAGCAGCTTGGTTACAGGGGGCTTGTACGAGCAGTACTTC. Translated, it gives CASSLVTGGLYEQYF.